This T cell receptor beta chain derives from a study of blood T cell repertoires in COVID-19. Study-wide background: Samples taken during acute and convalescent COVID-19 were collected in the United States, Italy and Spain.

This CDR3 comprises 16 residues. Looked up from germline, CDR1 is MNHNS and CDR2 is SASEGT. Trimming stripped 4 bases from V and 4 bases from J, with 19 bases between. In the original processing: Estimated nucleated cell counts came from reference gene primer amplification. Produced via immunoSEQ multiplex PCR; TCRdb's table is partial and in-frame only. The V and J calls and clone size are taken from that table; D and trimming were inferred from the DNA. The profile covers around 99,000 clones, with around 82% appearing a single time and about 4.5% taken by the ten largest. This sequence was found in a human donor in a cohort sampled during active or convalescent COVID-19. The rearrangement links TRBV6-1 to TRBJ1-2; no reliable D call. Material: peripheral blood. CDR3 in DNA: TGTGCCAGCAGTGCTGACCTTGTGGAGGGCACCTATGGCTACACCTTC. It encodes CASSADLVEGTYGYTF.